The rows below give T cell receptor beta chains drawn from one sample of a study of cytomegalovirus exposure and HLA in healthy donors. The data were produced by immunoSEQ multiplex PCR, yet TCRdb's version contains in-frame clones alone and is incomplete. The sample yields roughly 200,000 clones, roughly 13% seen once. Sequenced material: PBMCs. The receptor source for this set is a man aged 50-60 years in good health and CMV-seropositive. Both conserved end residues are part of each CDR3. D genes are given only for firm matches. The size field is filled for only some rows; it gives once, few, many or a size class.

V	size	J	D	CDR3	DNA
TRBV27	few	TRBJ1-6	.	CASSGEVAYNSPLHF	TGTGCCAGCTCCGGGGAGGTCGCCTATAATTCACCCCTCCACTTT
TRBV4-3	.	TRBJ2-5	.	CASSQEQGQTQYF	TGCGCCAGCAGCCAAGAGCAGGGGCAGACCCAGTACTTC
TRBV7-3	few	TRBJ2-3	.	CASSSRGGRTDTQYF	TGTGCCAGCAGCTCCAGGGGTGGTCGGACAGATACGCAGTATTTT
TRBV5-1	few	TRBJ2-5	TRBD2	CASSLRGGPETQYF	TGCGCCAGCAGCTTGCGGGGGGGCCCAGAGACCCAGTACTTC
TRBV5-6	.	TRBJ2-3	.	CASSSLGGTDTQYF	TGTGCCAGCAGCTCGTTGGGCGGCACAGATACGCAGTATTTT
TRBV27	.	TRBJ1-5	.	CASSPRRPQVVSYQPQHF	TGTGCCAGCAGTCCGAGACGCCCACAGGTTGTTTCCTATCAGCCCCAGCATTTT
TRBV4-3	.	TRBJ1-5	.	CASSARLGQPQHF	TGCGCCAGCAGCGCGCGTCTGGGCCAGCCCCAGCATTTT
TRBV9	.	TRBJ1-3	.	CASSAQISGNTIYF	TGTGCCAGCAGCGCACAGATCTCTGGAAACACCATATATTTT
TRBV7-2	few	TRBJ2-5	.	CASSTGGRETQYF	TGTGCCAGCAGCACCGGGGGGCGGGAGACCCAGTACTTC
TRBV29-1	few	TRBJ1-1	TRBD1	CSGDRGGNTEAFF	TGCAGCGGCGACAGGGGCGGGAACACTGAAGCTTTCTTT
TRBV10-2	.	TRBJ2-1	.	CASTAGTNEQFF	TGCGCCAGCACAGCGGGCACCAATGAGCAGTTCTTC
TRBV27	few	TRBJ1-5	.	CASRRIPSNQPQHF	TGTGCCAGCAGGAGAATACCTAGCAATCAGCCCCAGCATTTT
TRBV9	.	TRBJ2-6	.	CASSKQGSGANVLTF	TGTGCCAGCAGCAAACAGGGTTCTGGGGCCAACGTCCTGACTTTC
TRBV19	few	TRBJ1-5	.	CASRGPISNQPQHF	TGTGCCAGCAGAGGTCCGATTAGCAATCAGCCCCAGCATTTT
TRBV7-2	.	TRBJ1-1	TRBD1	CASSGRQGSNTEAFF	TGTGCCAGCAGCGGACGACAGGGGTCGAACACTGAAGCTTTCTTT
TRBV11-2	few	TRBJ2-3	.	CASSNQVGADTQYF	TGTGCCAGCAGCAATCAAGTAGGGGCAGATACGCAGTATTTT
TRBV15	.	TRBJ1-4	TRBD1	CATSRWGTGGNEKLFF	TGTGCCACCAGCCGGTGGGGAACAGGGGGGAATGAAAAACTGTTTTTT
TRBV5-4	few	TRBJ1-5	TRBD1	CASSLQGGDQPQHF	TGTGCCAGCAGTCTACAGGGGGGGGATCAGCCCCAGCATTTT
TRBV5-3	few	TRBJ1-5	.	CARSPSGPYSNQPQHF	TGTGCCAGAAGCCCTTCTGGGCCCTATAGCAATCAGCCCCAGCATTTT
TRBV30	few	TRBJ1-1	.	CAWSVVGQPFF	TGTGCCTGGAGTGTAGTGGGGCAGCCTTTCTTT
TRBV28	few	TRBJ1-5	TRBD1	CASSWDRGSQPQHF	TGTGCCAGCAGTTGGGACAGGGGAAGTCAGCCCCAGCATTTT
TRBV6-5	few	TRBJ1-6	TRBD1	CASRIAGGARSPLHF	TGTGCCAGCAGAATTGCAGGGGGCGCGAGATCACCCCTCCACTTT
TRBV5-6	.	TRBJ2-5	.	CASRGGGAYQETQYF	TGTGCCAGCAGGGGAGGGGGGGCGTACCAAGAGACCCAGTACTTC
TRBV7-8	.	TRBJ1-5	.	CASSIRTVEQPQHF	TGTGCCAGCAGCATCAGGACAGTCGAACAGCCCCAGCATTTT
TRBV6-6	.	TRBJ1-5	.	CASTTGSNQPQHF	TGTGCCAGCACCACAGGTAGCAATCAGCCCCAGCATTTT
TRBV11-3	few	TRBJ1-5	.	CASSLDLLTGNQPQHF	TGTGCCAGCAGCTTAGATCTTTTGACAGGCAATCAGCCCCAGCATTTT
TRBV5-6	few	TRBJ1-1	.	CASSWRGLGMNTEAFF	TGTGCCAGCAGCTGGCGGGGGTTAGGTATGAACACTGAAGCTTTCTTT
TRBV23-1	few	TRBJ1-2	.	CASSHSYTF	TGCGCCAGCAGTCATAGCTACACCTTC
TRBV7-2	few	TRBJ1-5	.	CASSLEGNSNQPQHF	TGTGCCAGCAGCTTAGAGGGGAATAGCAATCAGCCCCAGCATTTT
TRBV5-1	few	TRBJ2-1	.	CASSLDFGGSSEQFF	TGCGCCAGCAGCTTGGATTTCGGCGGGTCCAGTGAGCAGTTCTTC
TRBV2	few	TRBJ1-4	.	CASSGPWTRTNEKLFF	TGTGCCAGCAGTGGCCCTTGGACACGAACTAATGAAAAACTGTTTTTT
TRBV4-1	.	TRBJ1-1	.	CDRSQELAGEAFF	TGCGACAGAAGCCAAGAGCTGGCAGGTGAAGCTTTCTTT
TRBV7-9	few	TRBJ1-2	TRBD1	CASSLDRGRSYGYTF	TGTGCCAGCAGCCTGGACAGGGGGCGATCCTATGGCTACACCTTC
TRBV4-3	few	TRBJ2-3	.	CASSQETSSRGEDTQYF	TGCGCCAGCAGCCAAGAGACTAGCTCAAGGGGGGAAGATACGCAGTATTTT
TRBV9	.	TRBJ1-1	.	CASSVGSQGAEAFF	TGTGCCAGCAGCGTAGGGTCGCAGGGCGCTGAAGCTTTCTTT
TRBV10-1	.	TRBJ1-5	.	CASSEGVKNRRSYSNQPQHF	TGCGCCAGCAGTGAAGGGGTGAAAAACAGGAGATCCTATAGCAATCAGCCCCAGCATTTT
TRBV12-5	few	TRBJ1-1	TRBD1	CASGSWTGLTEAFF	TGTGCTAGTGGTTCGTGGACAGGGCTCACTGAAGCTTTCTTT
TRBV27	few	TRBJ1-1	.	CASTMGGNTEAFF	TGTGCCAGCACCATGGGGGGAAACACTGAAGCTTTCTTT
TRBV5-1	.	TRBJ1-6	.	CASSLGMGYSPLHF	TGCGCCAGCAGCTTGGGGATGGGCTATTCACCCCTCCACTTT
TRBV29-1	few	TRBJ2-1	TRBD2	CSVGLANVEQFF	TGCAGCGTAGGACTAGCTAACGTTGAGCAGTTCTTC
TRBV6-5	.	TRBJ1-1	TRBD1	CASSSNSGGITEAFF	TGTGCCAGCAGTTCCAACTCAGGGGGAATCACTGAAGCTTTCTTT
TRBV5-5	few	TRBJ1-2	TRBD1	CASSVQGRDGYTF	TGTGCCAGCAGCGTACAGGGGCGAGACGGCTACACCTTC
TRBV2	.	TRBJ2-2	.	CAKNLGGTGELFF	TGTGCCAAAAACCTTGGGGGGACCGGGGAGCTGTTTTTT
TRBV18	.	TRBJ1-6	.	CASSPWGHGDSPLHF	TGTGCCAGCTCCCCTTGGGGCCACGGTGATTCACCCCTCCACTTT
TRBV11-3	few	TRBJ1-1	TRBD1	CASSPGGSTEAFF	TGTGCCAGCAGCCCAGGGGGCAGCACTGAAGCTTTCTTT
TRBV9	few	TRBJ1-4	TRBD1	CASSVEGAEGEKLFF	TGTGCCAGCAGCGTAGAGGGGGCCGAGGGGGAAAAACTGTTTTTT
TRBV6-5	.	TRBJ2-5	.	CASSLQETQYF	TGTGCCAGCAGCCTTCAAGAGACCCAGTACTTC
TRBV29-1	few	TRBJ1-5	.	CRSRGSQPQHF	TGCAGGTCCAGGGGAAGTCAGCCCCAGCATTTT
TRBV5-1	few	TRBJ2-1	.	CASSWTGYNEQFF	TGCGCCAGCAGCTGGACTGGGTACAATGAGCAGTTCTTC
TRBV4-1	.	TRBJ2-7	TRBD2	CASSLGNARGDEQYF	TGCGCCAGCAGCCTGGGGAACGCGCGGGGGGACGAGCAGTACTTC
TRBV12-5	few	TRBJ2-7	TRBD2	CASGLPSWTSGGTYEQYF	TGTGCTAGTGGTTTGCCCTCGTGGACGAGCGGGGGTACCTACGAGCAGTACTTC
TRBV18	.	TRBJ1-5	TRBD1	CASSLDRGPHQPQHF	TGTGCCAGCTCACTGGACAGGGGACCACATCAGCCCCAGCATTTT
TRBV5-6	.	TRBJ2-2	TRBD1	CASSKMTGGGGELFF	TGTGCCAGCAGCAAAATGACAGGGGGCGGCGGGGAGCTGTTTTTT